This section outlines one T cell receptor (beta chain) sequence together with its context. As yet, its antigen is unknown. Deletions cut 6 bases from V and 9 bases from J, with 15 bases between. The CDR3 sequence is 13 residues long. In germline, CDR1 is MNHEY, CDR2 SMNVEV (reference sequence). TCRdb keeps only in-frame clones here, not all; method: immunoSEQ multiplex PCR. The sample consists of approximately 260,000 clones, 75% to 90% of them appearing once. Among the roughly 120 subjects of the validation cohort, separate from the 666-subject first cohort, were the donors. This specimen comes from a study of cytomegalovirus exposure and HLA in healthy donors. Findings and limits, study-wide: With high specificity and sensitivity, the classifier reportedly diagnosed cytomegalovirus status. The dataset shows that most TCR sequences were rare, while some public TCRs occurred in many donors.

Sample: PBMCs. V is TRBV27 and J is TRBJ1-5, with D possibly being TRBD1 (5 bases). This sequence originates from a woman under 40 in good health and CMV-seropositive. CDR3 sequence: CASRATGVGPQHF. In DNA, the CDR3 is TGTGCCAGCAGGGCTACAGGCGTCGGGCCCCAGCATTTT.